One sample yielded the 9 T cell receptor beta chains listed below, sequenced in a study of blood T cell repertoires in COVID-19. Produced via immunoSEQ multiplex PCR; TCRdb's table is partial and in-frame only. The repertoire holds some 100,000 clones, with approximately 90% as singletons. Material: peripheral blood. These receptor sequences come from a man between 60 and 70 years old with acute or convalescent COVID-19.

The V gene is TRBV19, the J gene TRBJ1-5, with 11 positions matching TRBD1. Per the germline V gene, CDR1 is LNHDA and CDR2 is SQIVND (reference sequence). The V and J ends lost 4 bases and 5 bases, in that order; junction bases with no gene match: 7. The CDR3 runs 16 residues. The CDR3 DNA follows: TGTGCCAGTAGTACCCGCCGGGACAGGGGGGATCAGCCCCAGCATTTT. Translating it yields CASSTRRDRGDQPQHF. Full variable domain (outside the CDR3, taken from reference TRBV19 and TRBJ1-5): DGGITQSPKYLFRKEGQNVTLSCEQNLNHDAMYWYRQDPGQGLRLIYYSQIVNDFQKGDIAEGYSVSREKKESFPLTVTSAQKNPTAFYLCASSTRRDRGDQPQHFGDGTRLSIL.

V is TRBV6-5 and J is TRBJ1-4, with 7 bases aligning to TRBD1. The trim removed 6 bases at V and 0 bases at J, leaving 4 bases unmatched. The CDR3 length is 15 residues. In germline, CDR1 is MNHEY, CDR2 SVGAGI. The CDR3 reads CASRRDSATNEKLFF. The CDR3 nucleotides are TGTGCCAGCAGAAGGGACAGCGCAACTAATGAAAAACTGTTTTTT.

V and J are TRBV19 and TRBJ2-1; 8 bases fit TRBD2. There are 16 residues in the CDR3. Germline lookup yields CDR1 LNHDA and CDR2 SQIVND (reference sequence). After removal of 10 bases from V and 1 base from J, the junction contained 12 bases not matched to a gene. In DNA, the CDR3 is TGTGCCACCAGATGGGGAGCGGGAGTTTCCTACAATGAGCAGTTCTTC. Amino acid sequence: CATRWGAGVSYNEQFF.

The chain joins TRBV6-5 to TRBJ2-1, with a weak D call TRBD2 (5 bases). Germline lookup yields CDR1 MNHEY and CDR2 SVGAGI. The CDR3 totals 15 residues. V was cut by 6 bases and J by 5 bases, with 17 bases left in between. The CDR3 DNA reads as TGTGCCAGCAGGGATCGGGGTTCCGTTAACAATGAGCAGTTCTTC. Translating it yields CASRDRGSVNNEQFF.

The J gene is TRBJ2-3, the V gene TRBV5-1, with 11 positions matching TRBD2. The CDR3 consists of 18 residues. After removal of 2 bases from V and 1 base from J, the junction contained 9 bases not matched to a gene. Looked up from germline, CDR1 is SGHRS and CDR2 is YFSETQ. The CDR3 DNA reads TGCGCCAGCAGCTTTAGGTTAGCGGGAGGGACCGGCACAGATACGCAGTATTTT. It codes for CASSFRLAGGTGTDTQYF.

Turning to this clone: A junction boundary mismatches the germline segment, possibly from a read error. The V and J genes are TRBV7-7 and TRBJ2-1; D is uncertain. The CDR3 loop spans 18 amino acids. In germline, CDR1 is SSHAT, CDR2 FNYEAQ (reference sequence). The CDR3 sequence: CASSPSTTLGSSYNEQFF. CDR3 sequence (DNA): TGTGCTAGCAGCCCCAGCACGACCCTAGGAAGCTCCTACAATGAGCAGTTCTTC.

V usage is TRBV19 and J usage is TRBJ1-4; TRBD1 matches 9 bases. CDR1 and CDR2 (germline): LNHDA, SQIVND (reference sequence). The CDR3 extends over 15 amino acids. The junction had 9 bases not matched to a gene; V was cut back by 5 bases and J by 8 bases. The CDR3 sequence: CASSRTGGAGEKLFF. CDR3 nucleotide sequence: TGTGCCAGTAGTCGAACAGGGGGCGCCGGGGAAAAACTGTTTTTT.

J is TRBJ1-6 and V is TRBV19, with 11 positions matching TRBD1. Trimming cost V 4 bases and J 13 bases; bases outside gene matches: 6. Germline lookup yields CDR1 LNHDA and CDR2 SQIVND (reference sequence). This CDR3 is 14 amino acids long. CDR3 in amino acids: CASSRDRGILPLHF. For the CDR3, the DNA is TGTGCCAGTAGTAGGGACAGGGGGATTTTGCCCCTCCACTTT. The full variable domain, rest sourced from reference TRBV19 and TRBJ1-6, is DGGITQSPKYLFRKEGQNVTLSCEQNLNHDAMYWYRQDPGQGLRLIYYSQIVNDFQKGDIAEGYSVSREKKESFPLTVTSAQKNPTAFYLCASSRDRGILPLHFGNGTRLTVT.

J is TRBJ1-5 and V is TRBV7-2; D gene uncertain. Germline V gene data show CDR1 as SGHTA and CDR2 as FQGNSA. Deletions cut 2 bases from V and 2 bases from J, with 7 bases between. The CDR3 contains 14 residues. CDR3 in amino acids: CASSLQEGNQPQHF. DNA of the CDR3: TGTGCCAGCAGCTTACAGGAAGGCAATCAGCCCCAGCATTTT.